The 13 T cell receptor beta chains below come from one sample, sequenced in a study of T cells in Graves' hyperthyroidism and ophthalmopathy. What was amplified from RNA transcripts were TCR beta CDR3 regions. The HTBI primer set drove a first-round RT-PCR of the TCR CDR3. TCRdb passed the multiplex PCR reads through MiXCR, listing each CDR3 protein once. The profile shows hundreds of thousands of distinct CDR3 sequences, under 20% of them singletons. Sequencing was done on a sample of blood. The receptors shown here come from a woman in her 50s with Graves' hyperthyroidism that later progressed to Graves' ophthalmopathy.

V gene TRBV7-8 combines with J gene TRBJ2-5; possible D gene TRBD2, 6 bases. In germline, CDR1 is SGHVS, CDR2 FQNEAQ. The CDR3 length is 15 residues. V lost 5 bases, J lost 2 bases, and 15 bases lay in between. This chain's CDR3 is CASSASGTRQETQYF. Here the CDR3 DNA reads TGTGCCAGCAGCGCCTCCGGGACTCGTCAAGAGACCCAGTACTTC.

This clonotype came up many times. V usage is TRBV10-3 and J usage is TRBJ2-5, with D possibly TRBD1 on 6 matching bases. The CDR3 spans 13 residues. V was clipped by 4 bases and J by 5 bases, with 11 bases between them. Germline CDR1 ENHRY, CDR2 SYGVKD. The CDR3 DNA follows: TGTGCCATCAGTGGGACAGATTGGGAGACCCAGTACTTC. Its translation: CAISGTDWETQYF.

The chain joins TRBV6-1 to TRBJ2-1; D not certain. Germline loops: CDR1 MNHNS, CDR2 SASEGT. The V end lost 3 bases, the J end lost 6 bases, and 6 bases lay between the germline ends. The CDR3 length is 12 residues. The CDR3 nucleotides are TGTGCCAGCAGTGATTATCCCAATGAGCAGTTCTTC. Protein sequence: CASSDYPNEQFF.

The chain recombines TRBV6-2 or TRBV6-3 with TRBJ1-1, with 10 bases matching TRBD1. CDR1 is MNHEY and CDR2 is SVGEGT in the germline V gene. V was pared by 2 bases and J by 5 bases, with 5 bases of the junction left unmatched. The CDR3 is made up of 15 amino acids. The CDR3 is CASSYATGGTTEAFF. As DNA, the CDR3 is TGTGCCAGCAGTTACGCGACAGGGGGCACAACTGAAGCTTTCTTT.

The sample holds many counts of this clonotype. The chain couples TRBV2 to TRBJ2-1, with 13 positions matching TRBD2. Unmatched junction bases numbered 3, after V lost 6 bases and J lost 4 bases. The CDR3 contains 15 residues. Germline loops: CDR1 SNHLY, CDR2 FYNNEI. Written as DNA, the CDR3 is TGTGCCAGCAGGGCGACTAGCGGGGGGTACAATGAGCAGTTCTTC. The encoded protein is CASRATSGGYNEQFF.

In this sample, this clonotype turned up a few times. The rearrangement joins TRBV20-1 to TRBJ2-3; 9 bases agree with TRBD2. The length of the CDR3 is 15 residues. CDR1 and CDR2 (germline): DFQATT, SNEGSKA (reference sequence). With 5 bases clipped from V and 8 bases from J, the junction kept 14 bases outside the gene matches. CDR3 nucleotide sequence: TGCAGTGCTGGCCAACTTGCGGGGGGGGGGCCTACGCAGTATTTT. Residues: CSAGQLAGGGPTQYF.

The rearrangement joins TRBV6-5 to TRBJ1-1; no clear D. Trimming left V 2 bases short and J 0 bases short, with 10 bases between. The CDR3 length is 15 residues. Germline assignment: CDR1 MNHEY and CDR2 SVGAGI. The CDR3 region is CASSYRSNVNTEAFF. Here the CDR3 DNA reads TGTGCCAGCAGTTACCGGTCGAATGTGAACACTGAAGCTTTCTTT.

This clonotype was found many times. CDR3 coding DNA: TGTGCCAGCAGTCCCCCCGGGGCCGGAGGTGTCACAGATACGCAGTATTTT. Protein: CASSPPGAGGVTDTQYF. The chain combines TRBV6-1 with TRBJ2-3; D might be TRBD1 or TRBD2, each matching 5 bases. Looked up from germline, CDR1 is MNHNS and CDR2 is SASEGT. This CDR3 region has 17 residues. The ends were cut back, 5 bases at V and 2 bases at J, with 20 bases in the middle.

This clonotype was seen many times. This sequence joins TRBV28 and TRBJ1-1; D uncertain. Deletions cut 3 bases from V and 3 bases from J, with 5 bases between. From germline, CDR1 is MDHEN and CDR2 SYDVKM. This CDR3 is built from 12 residues. The chain's CDR3 is CASSFGHTEAFF. The DNA of the CDR3 is TGTGCCAGCAGTTTTGGGCACACTGAAGCTTTCTTT.

This clonotype has just a few counts. This chain joins TRBV10-3 and TRBJ2-7; 9 bases match TRBD1. The germline CDR1 and CDR2 sequences are ENHRY and SYGVKD. V lost 6 bases to trimming and J lost 6 bases; unmatched junction nucleotides: 3. This CDR3 is built from 12 residues. CDR3: CAIRIQGAEQYF. The DNA of the CDR3 is TGTGCCATCAGGATACAGGGGGCCGAGCAGTACTTC.

This clonotype was observed many times. This rearrangement joins TRBV2 to TRBJ2-3; D gene unclear. From germline, CDR1 is SNHLY and CDR2 FYNNEI. V lost 2 bases, J lost 2 bases, and 11 bases lay in between. The CDR3 sequence is 15 residues long. CDR3: CASSERPGVTDTQYF. The CDR3 region has the DNA TGTGCCAGCAGTGAAAGACCAGGCGTCACAGATACGCAGTATTTT.

This clonotype was seen many times. V is TRBV20-1 and J is TRBJ2-7; no definite D call. With 2 bases removed from V and 0 bases from J, the gap between germline ends came to 8 bases. Per the germline V gene, CDR1 is DFQATT and CDR2 is SNEGSKA (reference sequence). This CDR3 comprises 13 residues. The CDR3 reads CSARYLSSYEQYF. In nucleotides, the CDR3 is TGCAGTGCTAGATACCTAAGCTCCTACGAGCAGTACTTC.

This chain connects TRBV24-1 to TRBJ2-2; D gene unclear. CDR1 and CDR2 (germline): KGHDR, SFDVKD. Trimming took off 7 bases at V and 6 bases at J, with 11 bases between the two ends. The CDR3 spans 13 residues. CDR3 sequence (DNA): TGTGCCACCAGCAGTAATGGGGCCGGGGAGCTGTTTTTT. Its protein is CATSSNGAGELFF.